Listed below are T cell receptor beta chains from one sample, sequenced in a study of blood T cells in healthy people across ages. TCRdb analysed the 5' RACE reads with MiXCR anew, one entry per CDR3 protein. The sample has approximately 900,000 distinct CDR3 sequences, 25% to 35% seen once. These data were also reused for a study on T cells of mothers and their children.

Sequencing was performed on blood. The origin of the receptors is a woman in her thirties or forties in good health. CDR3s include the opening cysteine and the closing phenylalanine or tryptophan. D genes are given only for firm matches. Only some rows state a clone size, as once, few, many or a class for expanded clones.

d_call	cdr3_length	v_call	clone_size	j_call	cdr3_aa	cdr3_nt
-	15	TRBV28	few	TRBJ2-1	CASSLGGRAWDEQFF	TGTGCCAGCAGTTTGGGGGGAAGGGCCTGGGATGAGCAGTTCTTC
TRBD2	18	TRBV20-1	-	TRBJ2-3	CSAALSLAGALYTDTQYF	TGCAGTGCTGCCCTCTCACTAGCGGGGGCCCTCTACACAGATACGCAGTATTTT
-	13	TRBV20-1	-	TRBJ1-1	CSAETGGNTEAFF	TGCAGTGCCGAGACAGGCGGGAACACTGAAGCTTTCTTT
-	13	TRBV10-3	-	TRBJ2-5	CASNPTGQETQYF	TGTGCCAGCAACCCGACGGGCCAAGAGACCCAGTACTTC
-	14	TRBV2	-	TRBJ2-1	CASSEGPGYNEQFF	TGTGCCAGCAGTGAAGGGCCAGGGTACAATGAGCAGTTCTTC
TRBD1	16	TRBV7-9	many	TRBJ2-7	CASSSGTGGFIYEQYF	TGTGCCAGCAGCTCGGGGACAGGGGGTTTTATCTACGAGCAGTACTTC
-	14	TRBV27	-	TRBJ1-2	CASSLSYREHGYTF	TGTGCCAGCAGTTTATCTTACAGGGAGCATGGCTACACCTTC
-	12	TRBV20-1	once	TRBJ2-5	CSAPLTGPQQYF	TGCAGTGCTCCACTAACAGGGCCCCAGCAGTACTTC
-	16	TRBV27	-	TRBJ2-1	CASSIDSTSSYNEQFF	TGTGCCAGCAGTATCGACAGCACGAGCTCCTACAATGAGCAGTTCTTC
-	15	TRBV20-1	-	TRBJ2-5	CSALGLGHGLETQYF	TGCAGTGCCCTCGGACTCGGACATGGTTTGGAGACCCAGTACTTC
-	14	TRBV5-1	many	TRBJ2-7	CASSQSAGTYEQYF	TGCGCCAGCAGCCAAAGCGCGGGGACTTACGAGCAGTACTTC
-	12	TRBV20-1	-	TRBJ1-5	CSPRVINQPQHF	TGCAGTCCGCGGGTTATCAATCAGCCCCAGCATTTT
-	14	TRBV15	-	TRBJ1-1	CATSRGGSGHEAFF	TGTGCCACCAGCAGGGGTGGTTCAGGACATGAAGCTTTCTTT
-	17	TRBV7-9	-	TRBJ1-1	CASSLAGLLVWYTEAFF	TGTGCCAGCAGCTTAGCGGGGTTATTAGTATGGTACACTGAAGCTTTCTTT
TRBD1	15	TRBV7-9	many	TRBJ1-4	CASSLGTATNEKLFF	TGTGCCAGCAGTTTAGGGACAGCAACTAATGAAAAACTGTTTTTT
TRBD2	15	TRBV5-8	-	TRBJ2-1	CASGLDGTSEGGQFF	TGTGCCAGCGGCTTGGATGGGACTAGCGAGGGAGGGCAGTTCTTC
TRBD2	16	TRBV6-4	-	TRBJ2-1	CASSDSVGGGYNEQFF	TGTGCCAGCAGTGACTCGGTGGGCGGGGGGTACAATGAGCAGTTCTTC
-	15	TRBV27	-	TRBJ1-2	CASSPRTGSGYGYTF	TGTGCCAGCAGTCCCAGAACAGGGAGTGGGTATGGCTACACCTTC
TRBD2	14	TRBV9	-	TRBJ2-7	CASSRTSGYEEQYF	TGTGCCAGCAGTAGGACTAGCGGGTATGAGGAGCAGTACTTC
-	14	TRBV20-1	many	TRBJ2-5	CSAPKDMNQETQYF	TGCAGTGCCCCGAAGGACATGAACCAAGAGACCCAGTACTTC
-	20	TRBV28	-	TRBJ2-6	CASSSSIVRAGYSGANVLTF	TGTGCCAGCAGTTCAAGTATAGTGCGGGCAGGGTACTCTGGGGCCAACGTCCTGACTTTC
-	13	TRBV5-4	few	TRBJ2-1	CASRPDSTNEQFF	TGTGCCAGCAGACCGGACAGTACCAATGAGCAGTTCTTC
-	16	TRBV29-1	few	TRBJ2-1	CSVEDRPSYRNNEQFF	TGCAGCGTTGAAGATCGGCCTAGCTACCGGAACAATGAGCAGTTCTTC
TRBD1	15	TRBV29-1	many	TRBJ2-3	CSFTDRTTSTDTQYF	TGCAGCTTCACGGACAGGACCACTAGCACAGATACGCAGTATTTT
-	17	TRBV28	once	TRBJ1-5	CASSLGRNGPINQPQHF	TGTGCCAGCAGTTTGGGGCGTAATGGACCCATCAATCAGCCCCAGCATTTT
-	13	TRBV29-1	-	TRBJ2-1	CSAPIRSNNEQFF	TGCAGCGCCCCCATCCGGTCGAACAATGAGCAGTTCTTC
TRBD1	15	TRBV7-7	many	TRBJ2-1	CASSLLGGQGDEQFF	TGTGCTAGCAGCTTACTGGGGGGACAGGGCGATGAGCAGTTCTTC
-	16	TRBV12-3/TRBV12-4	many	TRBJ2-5	CASSHRGTRYQETQYF	TGTGCCAGCAGCCACCGGGGGACCAGGTACCAAGAGACCCAGTACTTC
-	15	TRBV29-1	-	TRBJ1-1	CSVVGERVRNTEAFF	TGCAGCGTTGTCGGCGAAAGGGTGAGGAACACTGAAGCTTTCTTT
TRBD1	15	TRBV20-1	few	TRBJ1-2	CSPPQPGQGNYGYTF	TGCAGCCCACCTCAACCGGGACAGGGAAACTATGGCTACACCTTC
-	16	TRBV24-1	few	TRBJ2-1	CATSDLGPDTYNEQFF	TGTGCCACCAGTGACCTTGGACCGGACACCTACAATGAGCAGTTCTTC
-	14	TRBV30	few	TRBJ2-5	CAWSDGMGEGTQYF	TGTGCCTGGAGTGATGGTATGGGGGAAGGGACCCAGTACTTC
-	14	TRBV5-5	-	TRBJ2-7	CAGSLVAGSYEQYF	TGTGCCGGCAGCTTGGTAGCAGGGTCCTACGAGCAGTACTTC
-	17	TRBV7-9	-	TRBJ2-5	CASSRLGAGVVSETQYF	TGTGCCAGCAGCCGGCTGGGGGCAGGTGTGGTTTCCGAGACCCAGTACTTC
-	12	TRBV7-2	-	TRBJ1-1	CVSSFSDTEAFF	TGTGTCAGCAGCTTTAGCGACACTGAAGCTTTCTTT
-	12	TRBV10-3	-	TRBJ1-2	CATEVSNYGYTF	TGTGCCACCGAGGTTTCGAACTATGGCTACACCTTC
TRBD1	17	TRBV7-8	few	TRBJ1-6	CASSPRPGQDFNSPLHF	TGTGCCAGCAGCCCGCGCCCGGGACAGGATTTTAATTCACCCCTCCACTTT
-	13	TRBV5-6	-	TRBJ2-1	CASSLVGVNEQFF	TGTGCCAGCAGCTTGGTAGGTGTTAATGAGCAGTTCTTC
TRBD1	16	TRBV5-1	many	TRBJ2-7	CASSLNAGTGDNEQYF	TGCGCCAGCAGCCTGAACGCCGGGACAGGGGATAACGAGCAGTACTTC
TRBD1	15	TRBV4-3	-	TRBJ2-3	CASSQRDRGTDTQYF	TGCGCCAGCAGCCAGAGGGACAGGGGAACAGATACGCAGTATTTT
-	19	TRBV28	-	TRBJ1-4	CASSFPRPWNRATNEKLFF	TGTGCCAGCAGTTTCCCCCGCCCTTGGAATCGTGCAACTAATGAAAAACTGTTTTTT
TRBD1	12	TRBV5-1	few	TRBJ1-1	CASKGTGDEAFF	TGCGCCAGCAAGGGGACAGGGGATGAAGCTTTCTTT